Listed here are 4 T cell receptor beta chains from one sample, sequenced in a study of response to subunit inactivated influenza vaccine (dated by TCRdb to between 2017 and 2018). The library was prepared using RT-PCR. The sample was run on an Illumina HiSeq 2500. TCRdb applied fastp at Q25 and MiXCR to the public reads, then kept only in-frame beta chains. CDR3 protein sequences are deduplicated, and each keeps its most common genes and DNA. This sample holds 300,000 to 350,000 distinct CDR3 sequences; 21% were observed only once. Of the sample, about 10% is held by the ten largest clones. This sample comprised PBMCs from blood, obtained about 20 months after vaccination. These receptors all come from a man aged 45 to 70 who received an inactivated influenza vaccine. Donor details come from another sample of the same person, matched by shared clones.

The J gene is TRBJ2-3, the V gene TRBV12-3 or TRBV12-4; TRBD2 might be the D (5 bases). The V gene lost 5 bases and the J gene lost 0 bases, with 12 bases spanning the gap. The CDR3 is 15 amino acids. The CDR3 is CASSAPGKSTDTQYF. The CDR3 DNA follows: TGTGCCAGCAGTGCCCCCGGGAAAAGCACAGATACGCAGTATTTT.

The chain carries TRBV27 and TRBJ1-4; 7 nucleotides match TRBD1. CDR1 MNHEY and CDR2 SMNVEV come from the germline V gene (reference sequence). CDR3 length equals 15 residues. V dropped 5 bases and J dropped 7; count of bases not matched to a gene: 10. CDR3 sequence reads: CASSPYRGLSEKLFF. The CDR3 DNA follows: TGTGCCAGCAGTCCCTACAGGGGTCTTAGTGAAAAACTGTTTTTT.

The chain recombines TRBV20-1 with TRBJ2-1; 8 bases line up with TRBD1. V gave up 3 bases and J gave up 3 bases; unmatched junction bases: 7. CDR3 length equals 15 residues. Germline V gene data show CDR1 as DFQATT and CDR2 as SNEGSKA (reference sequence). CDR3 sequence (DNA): TGCAGTGCTAGGACGCGACAGGGGTACTACAATGAGCAGTTCTTC. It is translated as CSARTRQGYYNEQFF.

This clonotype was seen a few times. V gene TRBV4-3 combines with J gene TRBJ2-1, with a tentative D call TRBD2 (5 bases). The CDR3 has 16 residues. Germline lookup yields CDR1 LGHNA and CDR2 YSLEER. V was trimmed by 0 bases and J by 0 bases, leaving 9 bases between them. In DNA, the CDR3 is TGCGCCAGCAGCCAAGATCCGGGGTTCTCCTACAATGAGCAGTTCTTC. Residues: CASSQDPGFSYNEQFF.